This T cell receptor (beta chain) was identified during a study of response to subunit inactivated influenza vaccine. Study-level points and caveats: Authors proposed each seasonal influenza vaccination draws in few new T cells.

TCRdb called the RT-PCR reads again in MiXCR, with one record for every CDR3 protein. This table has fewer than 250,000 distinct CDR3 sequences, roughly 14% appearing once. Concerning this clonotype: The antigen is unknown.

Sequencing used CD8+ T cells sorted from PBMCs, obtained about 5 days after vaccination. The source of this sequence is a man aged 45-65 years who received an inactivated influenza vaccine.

The CDR3 sequence is CASSPLAGSTDTQYF. The CDR3 DNA sequence: TGTGCCAGCAGTCCCCTAGCGGGGAGCACAGATACGCAGTATTTT. The gene calls are TRBV6-1 and TRBJ2-3; 9 bases fit TRBD2. The CDR3 covers 15 residues. Losses at the gene ends were 5 bases for V and 0 bases for J; bases not matched to a gene: 3. CDR1 and CDR2 (germline): MNHNS, SASEGT.